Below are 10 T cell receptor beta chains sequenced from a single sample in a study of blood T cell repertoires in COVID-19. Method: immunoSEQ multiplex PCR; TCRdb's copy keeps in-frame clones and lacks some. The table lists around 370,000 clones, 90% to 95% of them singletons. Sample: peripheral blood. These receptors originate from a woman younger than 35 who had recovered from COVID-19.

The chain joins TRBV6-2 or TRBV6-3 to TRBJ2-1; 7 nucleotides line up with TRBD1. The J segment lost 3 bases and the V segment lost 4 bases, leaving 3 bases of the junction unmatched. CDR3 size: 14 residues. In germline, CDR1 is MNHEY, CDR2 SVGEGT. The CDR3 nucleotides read TGTGCCAGCAGTTTTTACAGGGGCTACAATGAGCAGTTCTTC. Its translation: CASSFYRGYNEQFF.

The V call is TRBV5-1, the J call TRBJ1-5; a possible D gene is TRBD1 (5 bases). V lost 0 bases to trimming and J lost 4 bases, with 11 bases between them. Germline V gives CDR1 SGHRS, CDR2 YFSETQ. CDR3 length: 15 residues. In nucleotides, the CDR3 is TGCGCCAGCAGCTTGGATGACAGCCAGAATCAGCCCCAGCATTTT. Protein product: CASSLDDSQNQPQHF.

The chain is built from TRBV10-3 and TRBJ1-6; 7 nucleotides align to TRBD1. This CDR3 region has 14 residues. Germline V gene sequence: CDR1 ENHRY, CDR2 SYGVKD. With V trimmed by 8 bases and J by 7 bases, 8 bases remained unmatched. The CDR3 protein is CAILGAGGNSPLHF. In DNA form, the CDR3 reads TGTGCCATCCTGGGAGCAGGGGGAAATTCACCCCTCCACTTT.

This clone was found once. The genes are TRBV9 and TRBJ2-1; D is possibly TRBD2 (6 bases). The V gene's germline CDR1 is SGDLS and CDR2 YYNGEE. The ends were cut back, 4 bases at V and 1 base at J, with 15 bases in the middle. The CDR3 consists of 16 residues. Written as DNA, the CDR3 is TGTGCCAGCAGCCCAGATGGCGGGATATCCTACAATGAGCAGTTCTTC. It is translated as CASSPDGGISYNEQFF.

The CDR3 nucleotides are TGTGCAAGTCGCTTAGACAGAAATCAGCCCCAGCATTTT. The encoded protein is CASRLDRNQPQHF. The rearrangement uses TRBV12-2 and TRBJ1-5; the D segment call TRBD1 is taken from the table without a DNA check. TRBV12-2 is marked as a pseudogene. This CDR3 has 13 residues.

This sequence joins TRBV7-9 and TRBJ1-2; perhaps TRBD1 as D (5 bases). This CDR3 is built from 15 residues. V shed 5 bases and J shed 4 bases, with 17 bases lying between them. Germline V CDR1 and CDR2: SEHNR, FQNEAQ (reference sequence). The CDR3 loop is CASSQLRGDSYGYTF. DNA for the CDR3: TGTGCCAGCAGCCAGTTGCGGGGCGACAGCTATGGCTACACCTTC.

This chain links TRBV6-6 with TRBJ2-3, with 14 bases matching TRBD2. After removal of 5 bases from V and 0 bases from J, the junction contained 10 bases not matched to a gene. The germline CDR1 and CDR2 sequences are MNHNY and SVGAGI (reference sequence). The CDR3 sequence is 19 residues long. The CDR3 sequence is CASSLGLAGEIPSTDTQYF. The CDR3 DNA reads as TGTGCCAGCAGTCTGGGACTAGCGGGAGAAATCCCTAGCACAGATACGCAGTATTTT.

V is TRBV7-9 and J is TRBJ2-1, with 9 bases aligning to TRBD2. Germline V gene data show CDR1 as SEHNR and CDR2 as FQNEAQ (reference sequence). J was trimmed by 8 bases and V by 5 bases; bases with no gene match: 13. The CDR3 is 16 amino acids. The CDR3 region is CASSPQTSGRYHEQFF. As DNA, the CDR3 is TGTGCCAGCAGCCCCCAGACTAGCGGCCGTTACCATGAGCAGTTCTTC.

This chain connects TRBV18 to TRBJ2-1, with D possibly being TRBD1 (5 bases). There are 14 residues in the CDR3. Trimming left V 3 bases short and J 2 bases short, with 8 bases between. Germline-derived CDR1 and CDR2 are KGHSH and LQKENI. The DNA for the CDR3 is TGTGCCAGCTCACCTAGGGGTACCTACAATGAGCAGTTCTTC. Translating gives CASSPRGTYNEQFF.

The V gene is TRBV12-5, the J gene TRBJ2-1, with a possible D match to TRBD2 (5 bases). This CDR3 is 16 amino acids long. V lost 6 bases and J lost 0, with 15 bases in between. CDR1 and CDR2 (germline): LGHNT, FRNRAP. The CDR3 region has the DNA TGTGCTAGTGGGGCTGTTGGGAGCCGCTCCTACAATGAGCAGTTCTTC. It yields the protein CASGAVGSRSYNEQFF.